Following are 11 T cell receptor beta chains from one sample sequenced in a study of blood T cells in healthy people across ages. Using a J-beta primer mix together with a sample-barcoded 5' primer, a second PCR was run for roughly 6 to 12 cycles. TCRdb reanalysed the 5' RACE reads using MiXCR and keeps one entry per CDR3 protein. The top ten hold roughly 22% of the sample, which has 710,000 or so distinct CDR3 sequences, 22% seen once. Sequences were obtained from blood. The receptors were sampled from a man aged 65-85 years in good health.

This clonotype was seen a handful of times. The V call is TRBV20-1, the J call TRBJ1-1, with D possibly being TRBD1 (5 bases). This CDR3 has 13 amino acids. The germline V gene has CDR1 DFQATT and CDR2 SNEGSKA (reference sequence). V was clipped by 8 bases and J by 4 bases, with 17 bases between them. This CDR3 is CSPHGAGGTEAFF. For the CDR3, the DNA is TGCAGTCCTCATGGCGCGGGGGGCACTGAAGCTTTCTTT.

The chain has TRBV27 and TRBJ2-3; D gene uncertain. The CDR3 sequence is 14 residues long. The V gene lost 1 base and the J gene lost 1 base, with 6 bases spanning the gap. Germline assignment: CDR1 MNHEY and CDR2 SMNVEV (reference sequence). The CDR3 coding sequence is TGTGCCAGCAGTTTATACCCGGGCACAGATACGCAGTATTTT. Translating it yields CASSLYPGTDTQYF.

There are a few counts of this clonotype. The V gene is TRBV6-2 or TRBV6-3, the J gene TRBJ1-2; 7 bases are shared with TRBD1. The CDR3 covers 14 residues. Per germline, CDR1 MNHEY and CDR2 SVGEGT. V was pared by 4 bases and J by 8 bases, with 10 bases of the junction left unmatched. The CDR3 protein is CASSWDSVVRGYTF. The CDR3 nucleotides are TGTGCCAGCAGTTGGGACAGTGTGGTCCGCGGCTACACCTTC.

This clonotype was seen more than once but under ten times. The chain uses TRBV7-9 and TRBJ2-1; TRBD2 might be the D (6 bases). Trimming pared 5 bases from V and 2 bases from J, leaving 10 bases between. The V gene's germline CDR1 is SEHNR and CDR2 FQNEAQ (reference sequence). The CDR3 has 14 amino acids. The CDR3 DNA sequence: TGTGCCAGCAGCCGCGGGGCGACCTACAATGAGCAGTTCTTC. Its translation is CASSRGATYNEQFF.

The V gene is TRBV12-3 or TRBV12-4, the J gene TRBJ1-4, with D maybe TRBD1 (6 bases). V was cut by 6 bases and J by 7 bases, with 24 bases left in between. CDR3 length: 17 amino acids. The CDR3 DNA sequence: TGTGCCAGCAGCCGCGAGGTAGACAGCGCCAGGGGTGAAAAACTGTTTTTT. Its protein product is CASSREVDSARGEKLFF.

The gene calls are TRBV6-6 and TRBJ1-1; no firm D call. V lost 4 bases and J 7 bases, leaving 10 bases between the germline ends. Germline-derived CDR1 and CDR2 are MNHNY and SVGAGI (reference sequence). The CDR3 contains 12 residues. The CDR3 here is CASSSSRGEAFF. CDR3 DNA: TGTGCCAGCAGTTCCAGTCGAGGTGAAGCTTTCTTT.

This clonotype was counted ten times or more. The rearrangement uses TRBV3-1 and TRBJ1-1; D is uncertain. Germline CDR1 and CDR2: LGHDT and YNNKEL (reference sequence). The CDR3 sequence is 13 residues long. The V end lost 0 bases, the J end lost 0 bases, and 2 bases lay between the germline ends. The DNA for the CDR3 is TGTGCCAGCAGCCAAGATCTGAACACTGAAGCTTTCTTT. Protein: CASSQDLNTEAFF.

The CDR3 DNA is TGTGCCATCAGTGAAAGGGTAAGGAGCCCCTACGAGCAGTACTTC. Protein product: CAISERVRSPYEQYF. This chain connects TRBV10-3 to TRBJ2-7; no firm D call. Trimming removed 3 bases from V and 2 bases from J, with 14 bases in between. The CDR3 has 15 amino acids. Germline V CDR1 and CDR2: ENHRY, SYGVKD.

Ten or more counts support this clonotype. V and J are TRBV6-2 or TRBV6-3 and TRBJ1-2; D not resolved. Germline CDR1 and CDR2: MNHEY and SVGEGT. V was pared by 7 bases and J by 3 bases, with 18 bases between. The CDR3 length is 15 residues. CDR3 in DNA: TGTGCCAGCACCATAGAGGCGGGGTCTCACTATGGCTACACCTTC. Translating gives CASTIEAGSHYGYTF.

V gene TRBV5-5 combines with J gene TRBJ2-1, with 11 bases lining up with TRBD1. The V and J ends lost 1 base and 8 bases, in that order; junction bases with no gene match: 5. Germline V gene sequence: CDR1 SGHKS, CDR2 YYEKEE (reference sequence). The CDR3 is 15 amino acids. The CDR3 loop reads CASSLRGQGVDEQFF. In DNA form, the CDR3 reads TGTGCCAGCAGCTTGCGGGGACAGGGGGTGGATGAGCAGTTCTTC.

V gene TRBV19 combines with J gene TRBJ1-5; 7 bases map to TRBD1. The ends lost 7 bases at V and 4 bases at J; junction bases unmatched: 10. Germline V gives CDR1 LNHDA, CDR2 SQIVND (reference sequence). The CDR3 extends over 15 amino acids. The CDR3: CASTETGTANQPQHF. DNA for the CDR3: TGTGCCAGTACCGAGACCGGGACAGCTAATCAGCCCCAGCATTTT.